Following are 22 T cell receptor beta chains from one sample sequenced in a study of blood T cell repertoires in COVID-19. Measured with immunoSEQ multiplex PCR; TCRdb has only the in-frame clones, and not every one. The sample includes around 270,000 clones, roughly 86% of them seen just once. Sequencing was performed on peripheral blood. These receptors were obtained from a middle-aged man who had recovered from COVID-19.

The rearrangement links TRBV29-1 to TRBJ2-2; 7 bases line up with TRBD1. Germline assignment: CDR1 SQVTM and CDR2 ANQGSEA. With 4 bases clipped from V and 5 bases from J, the junction kept 7 bases outside the gene matches. This CDR3 contains 14 residues. CDR3 in DNA: TGCAGCGTTGCCATGGTCAGGGGGACCGGGGAGCTGTTTTTT. This encodes CSVAMVRGTGELFF.

This rearrangement joins TRBV5-1 to TRBJ2-2; D ambiguous. Germline loops: CDR1 SGHRS, CDR2 YFSETQ. Deletions cut 2 bases from V and 4 bases from J, with 6 bases between. The CDR3 length is 13 residues. The CDR3 here is CASSLPVTGELFF. The DNA of the CDR3 is TGCGCCAGCAGCTTACCGGTCACCGGGGAGCTGTTTTTT.

This clone was counted a single time. The junction shows a germline mismatch at one end, possibly a read error. This chain joins TRBV7-9 and TRBJ2-7; D remains ambiguous. From germline, CDR1 is SEHNR and CDR2 FQNEAQ (reference sequence). The CDR3 consists of 12 residues. The CDR3 sequence: CASSLESGPLEF. CDR3 DNA sequence: TGTGCCAGCAGCTTAGAGTCCGGCCCCCTAGAGTTC.

The chain joins TRBV2 to TRBJ2-7; 7 bases match TRBD1. The junction had 3 bases not matched to a gene; V was cut back by 6 bases and J by 4 bases. Germline CDR1 and CDR2: SNHLY and FYNNEI. This CDR3 contains 12 residues. CDR3 in DNA: TGTGCCAGCAGGAGGGACAGTTACGAGCAGTACTTC. It specifies CASRRDSYEQYF.

The rearrangement joins TRBV30 to TRBJ1-2; TRBD1 matches at 8 bases. The CDR3 consists of 12 residues. The J segment lost 8 bases and the V segment lost 2 bases, leaving 4 bases of the junction unmatched. From germline, CDR1 is GTSNPN and CDR2 SVGIG (reference sequence). In nucleotides, the CDR3 is TGTGCCTGGAGTCCAGGGGGCTGGGGCTACACCTTC. Amino acid sequence: CAWSPGGWGYTF.

The chain is built from TRBV7-8 and TRBJ2-7, with TRBD2 matching 9 bases. From germline, CDR1 is SGHVS and CDR2 FQNEAQ. The CDR3 has 16 residues. Unmatched junction bases numbered 4, after V lost 1 base and J lost 0 bases. The CDR3 reads CASSLVASGASYEQYF. The CDR3 DNA follows: TGTGCCAGCAGCTTAGTGGCTAGCGGGGCCTCCTACGAGCAGTACTTC.

The chain employs TRBV7-9 and TRBJ2-3; maybe TRBD2 (6 bases). The germline CDR1 and CDR2 sequences are SEHNR and FQNEAQ (reference sequence). The ends were cut back, 5 bases at V and 2 bases at J, with 11 bases in the middle. The CDR3 length is 14 residues. The CDR3 reads CASSPTGVTDTQYF. The CDR3 region has the DNA TGTGCCAGCAGCCCAACGGGGGTCACAGATACGCAGTATTTT. Using reference TRBV7-9 and TRBJ2-3 for the parts outside the CDR3, the full variable domain is DTGVSQNPRHKITKRGQNVTFRCDPISEHNRLYWYRQTLGQGPEFLTYFQNEAQLEKSRLLSDRFSAERPKGSFSTLEIQRTEQGDSAMYLCASSPTGVTDTQYFGPGTRLTVL.

The chain carries TRBV7-9 and TRBJ2-4; tentative D call: TRBD1 (6 bases). CDR1 is SEHNR, CDR2 FQNEAQ, per germline (reference sequence). The CDR3 is 15 residues long. The V and J ends lost 4 bases and 7 bases respectively, with 17 bases between them. The DNA for the CDR3 is TGTGCCAGCAGCTCCAGATTGCTGGGGGCGAACATTCAGTACTTC. Protein: CASSSRLLGANIQYF.

The chain is built from TRBV9 and TRBJ2-3, with 11 bases lining up with TRBD2. Trimming cost V 4 bases and J 1 base; bases outside gene matches: 2. CDR3 length equals 15 residues. Per the germline V gene, CDR1 is SGDLS and CDR2 is YYNGEE. In DNA, the CDR3 is TGTGCCAGCAGCATTAGCGGGGGGGGCACAGATACGCAGTATTTT. Its protein product is CASSISGGGTDTQYF.

The rearrangement uses TRBV29-1 and TRBJ2-1; 7 bases are a match to TRBD1. This CDR3 contains 16 residues. With 1 base clipped from V and 2 bases from J, the junction kept 8 bases outside the gene matches. Germline V CDR1 and CDR2: SQVTM, ANQGSEA. The CDR3, as DNA: TGCAGCGTTGAAGGGATGTTGACAGGGACCTACAATGAGCAGTTCTTC. Protein product: CSVEGMLTGTYNEQFF.

J is TRBJ2-3 and V is TRBV5-1, with 10 bases fitting TRBD2. V gave up 5 bases and J gave up 5 bases; unmatched junction bases: 11. This CDR3 comprises 16 residues. Germline V gene sequence: CDR1 SGHRS, CDR2 YFSETQ. The CDR3 DNA is TGCGCCAGCAGTTATACCGGACTAGCGGTGGGAGATACGCAGTATTTT. It is translated as CASSYTGLAVGDTQYF.

The chain has TRBV2 and TRBJ2-1, with TRBD2 matching over 10 bases. Germline CDR1 reads SNHLY; CDR2 reads FYNNEI. J lost 5 bases, V lost 6 bases, and 7 bases had no gene match. CDR3 length: 15 amino acids. CDR3 sequence: CASSDWTSGDNEQFF. CDR3 DNA: TGTGCCAGCAGCGACTGGACTAGCGGAGACAATGAGCAGTTCTTC.

J is TRBJ2-7 and V is TRBV4-3, with D perhaps TRBD2 (5 bases). The CDR3 loop spans 16 amino acids. V lost 1 base and J 2 bases, leaving 15 bases between the germline ends. CDR1 is LGHNA and CDR2 is YSLEER in the germline V gene. Here the CDR3 reads CASSQVGRRSPYEQYF. In DNA, the CDR3 is TGCGCCAGCAGCCAAGTGGGCAGGAGGTCCCCCTACGAGCAGTACTTC.

The rearrangement uses TRBV7-2 and TRBJ2-3; D is possibly TRBD2 (7 bases). The germline CDR1 and CDR2 sequences are SGHTA and FQGNSA. Trimming took 3 bases from V and 1 from J, leaving 20 bases between them. This CDR3 has 18 amino acids. CDR3 in DNA: TGTGCCAGCAGCTTCGACAGCGCGAGGGGGAGGGGCACAGATACGCAGTATTTT. This translates into CASSFDSARGRGTDTQYF.

The genes are TRBV21-1 and TRBJ2-3; TRBD2 is taken as the D call from the table, unchecked against the DNA. TRBV21-1 is marked as a pseudogene. The CDR3 has 16 residues. The CDR3 loop reads CASSKGLAGEEDTQYF. CDR3 nucleotide sequence: TGTGCCAGCAGCAAAGGACTAGCGGGAGAAGAAGATACGCAGTATTTT.

The chain uses TRBV19 and TRBJ2-7; TRBD1 aligns across 8 bases. There are 16 residues in the CDR3. The junction had 9 bases not matched to a gene; V was cut back by 1 base and J by 4 bases. The germline V gene has CDR1 LNHDA and CDR2 SQIVND (reference sequence). CDR3 nucleotides: TGTGCCAGTAGTATAGGAGCTTGGACAGGGCAGTACGAGCAGTACTTC. Translation gives CASSIGAWTGQYEQYF.

Sample share makes this clone medium-sized. The CDR3 bases are TGTGCCAGCAGCTACACAGGGGGCAGAGAGCAGTACTTC. Its translation is CASSYTGGREQYF. This chain uses TRBV6-4 with TRBJ2-7, with 9 nucleotides matching TRBD1. Germline V gene data show CDR1 as MRHNA and CDR2 as SNTAGT. The CDR3 has 13 residues. Unmatched junction bases numbered 7, after V lost 6 bases and J lost 7 bases.

This clone occurred many times. The rearrangement links TRBV19 to TRBJ1-5, with D hard to call. The CDR3 is 13 amino acids. Germline-derived CDR1 and CDR2 are LNHDA and SQIVND (reference sequence). V lost 7 bases, J lost 4 bases, and 11 bases lay in between. CDR3 bases: TGTGCCAGTAATCCCTCGGGGAATCAGCCCCAGCATTTT. It is translated as CASNPSGNQPQHF.

V and J are TRBV2 and TRBJ2-1; 10 bases fit TRBD2. The germline CDR1 and CDR2 sequences are SNHLY and FYNNEI. The CDR3 totals 15 residues. V was clipped by 4 bases and J by 4 bases; unmatched bases: 4. The CDR3 bases are TGTGCCAGCAGTGTCACTAGCGGGGCGTACAATGAGCAGTTCTTC. This gives the protein CASSVTSGAYNEQFF.

V and J are TRBV3-1 (or the pseudogene TRBV3-2) and TRBJ1-6; 11 nucleotides agree with TRBD1. The CDR3 runs to 16 residues. Germline V gene sequence: CDR1 LGHDT, CDR2 YNNKEL (reference sequence). V trimming: 3 bases; J trimming: 10 bases; junction bases outside the gene matches: 8. CDR3 protein: CASSHERTGGSSPLHF. CDR3 DNA: TGTGCCAGCAGCCATGAAAGGACAGGGGGCAGCTCACCCCTCCACTTT.

The rearrangement uses TRBV19 and TRBJ2-3, with 7 bases identical to TRBD2. The CDR3 spans 13 residues. The ends lost 5 bases at V and 6 bases at J; junction bases unmatched: 5. Germline lookup yields CDR1 LNHDA and CDR2 SQIVND (reference sequence). The CDR3 is CASSFGLGDTQYF. Written as DNA, the CDR3 is TGTGCCAGTAGTTTCGGACTAGGGGATACGCAGTATTTT.

J is TRBJ2-1 and V is TRBV10-3; perhaps TRBD2 as D (6 bases). Germline V CDR1 and CDR2: ENHRY, SYGVKD. This CDR3 comprises 11 residues. V lost 6 bases, J lost 7 bases, and 7 bases lay in between. This CDR3 reads CAIRGLNEQFF. CDR3 coding DNA: TGTGCCATCAGGGGACTTAATGAGCAGTTCTTC.